The source of this T cell receptor beta chain is a study of blood T cell repertoires in COVID-19. TCRdb keeps only in-frame clones here, not all; method: immunoSEQ multiplex PCR. The sample holds more than 200,000 clones; roughly nine tenths are singletons and the top ten take about 2.2%. Trimming removed 4 bases from V and 9 bases from J, with 15 bases in between. The CDR3 totals 13 residues. CDR1 MGHRA and CDR2 YSYEKL come from the germline V gene. The chain uses TRBV4-1 and TRBJ1-1; D perhaps matches TRBD1 (6 bases). Material for sequencing was peripheral blood. The TCR sequence derives from a woman in her forties or fifties with acute or convalescent COVID-19. The CDR3, as DNA: TGCGCCAGCAGCCCCGTGGGGGCCGGGAAAGCTTTCTTT. Translation: CASSPVGAGKAFF.